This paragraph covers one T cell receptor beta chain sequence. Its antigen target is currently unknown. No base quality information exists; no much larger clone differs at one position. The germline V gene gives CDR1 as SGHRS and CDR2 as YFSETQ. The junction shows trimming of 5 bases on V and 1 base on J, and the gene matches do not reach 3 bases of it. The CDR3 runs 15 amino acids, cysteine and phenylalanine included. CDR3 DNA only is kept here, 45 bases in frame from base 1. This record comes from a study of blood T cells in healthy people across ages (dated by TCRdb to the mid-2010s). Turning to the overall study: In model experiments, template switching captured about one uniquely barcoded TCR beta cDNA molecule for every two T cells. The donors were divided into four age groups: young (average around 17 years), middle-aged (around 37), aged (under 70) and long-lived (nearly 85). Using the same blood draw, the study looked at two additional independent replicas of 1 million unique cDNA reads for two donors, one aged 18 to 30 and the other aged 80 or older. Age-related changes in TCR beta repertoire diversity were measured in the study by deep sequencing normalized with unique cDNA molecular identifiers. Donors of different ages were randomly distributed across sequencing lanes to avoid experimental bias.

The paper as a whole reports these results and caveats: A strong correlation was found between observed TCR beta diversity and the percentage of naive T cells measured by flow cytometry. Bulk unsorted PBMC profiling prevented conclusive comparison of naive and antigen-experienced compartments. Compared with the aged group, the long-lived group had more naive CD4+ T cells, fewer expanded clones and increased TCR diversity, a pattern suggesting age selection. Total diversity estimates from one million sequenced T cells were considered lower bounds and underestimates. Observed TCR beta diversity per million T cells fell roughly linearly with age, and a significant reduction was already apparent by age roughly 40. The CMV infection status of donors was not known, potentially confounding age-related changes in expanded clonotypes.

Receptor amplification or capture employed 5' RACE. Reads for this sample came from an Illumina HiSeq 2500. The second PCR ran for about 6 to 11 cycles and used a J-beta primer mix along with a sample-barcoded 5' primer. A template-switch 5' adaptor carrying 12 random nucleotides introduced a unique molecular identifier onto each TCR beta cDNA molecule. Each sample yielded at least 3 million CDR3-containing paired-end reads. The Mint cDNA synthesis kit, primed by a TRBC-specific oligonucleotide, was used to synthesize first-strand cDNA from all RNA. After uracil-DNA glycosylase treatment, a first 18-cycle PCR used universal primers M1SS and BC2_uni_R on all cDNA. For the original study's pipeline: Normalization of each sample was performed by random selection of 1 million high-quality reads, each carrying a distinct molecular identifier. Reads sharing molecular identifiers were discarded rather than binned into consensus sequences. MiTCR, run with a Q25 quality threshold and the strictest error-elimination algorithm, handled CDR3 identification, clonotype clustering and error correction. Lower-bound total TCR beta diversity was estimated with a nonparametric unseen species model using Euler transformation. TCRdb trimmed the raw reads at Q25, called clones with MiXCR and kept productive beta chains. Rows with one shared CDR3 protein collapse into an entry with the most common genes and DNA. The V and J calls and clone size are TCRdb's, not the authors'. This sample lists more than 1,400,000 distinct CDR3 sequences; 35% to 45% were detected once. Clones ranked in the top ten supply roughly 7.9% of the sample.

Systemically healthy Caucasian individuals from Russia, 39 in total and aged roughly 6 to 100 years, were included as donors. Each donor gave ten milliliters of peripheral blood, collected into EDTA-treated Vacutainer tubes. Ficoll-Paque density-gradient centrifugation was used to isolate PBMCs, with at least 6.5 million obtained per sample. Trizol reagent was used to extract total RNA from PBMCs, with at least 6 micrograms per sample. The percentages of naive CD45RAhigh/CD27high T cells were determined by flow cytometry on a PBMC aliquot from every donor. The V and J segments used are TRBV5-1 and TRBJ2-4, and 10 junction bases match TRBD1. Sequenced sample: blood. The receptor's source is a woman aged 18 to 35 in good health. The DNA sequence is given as TGCGCCAGCAGGGGACAGGGGAAGGCCAAAAACATTCAGTACTTC. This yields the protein CASRGQGKAKNIQYF.